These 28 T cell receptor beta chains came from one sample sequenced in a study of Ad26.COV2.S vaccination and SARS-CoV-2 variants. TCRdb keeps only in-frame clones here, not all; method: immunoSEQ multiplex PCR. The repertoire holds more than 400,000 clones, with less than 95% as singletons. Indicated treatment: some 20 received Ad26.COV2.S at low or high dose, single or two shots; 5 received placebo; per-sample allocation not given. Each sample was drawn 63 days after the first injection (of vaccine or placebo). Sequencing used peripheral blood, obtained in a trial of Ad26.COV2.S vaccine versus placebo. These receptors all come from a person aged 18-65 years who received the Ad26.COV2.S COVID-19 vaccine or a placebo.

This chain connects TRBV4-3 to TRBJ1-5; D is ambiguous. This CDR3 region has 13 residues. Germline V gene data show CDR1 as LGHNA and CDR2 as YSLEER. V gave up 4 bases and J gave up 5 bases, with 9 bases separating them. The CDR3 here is CASSRTVDQPQHF. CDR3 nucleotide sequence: TGCGCCAGCAGCCGGACGGTCGATCAGCCCCAGCATTTT.

CDR3: CASSGDIADTQYF. The CDR3 DNA follows: TGTGCCAGTAGCGGGGATATAGCAGATACGCAGTATTTT. The chain recombines TRBV19 with TRBJ2-3; D perhaps matches TRBD2 (5 bases). V lost 6 bases to trimming and J lost 4 bases, with 11 bases between them. The germline CDR1 and CDR2 sequences are LNHDA and SQIVND (reference sequence). The CDR3 consists of 13 residues.

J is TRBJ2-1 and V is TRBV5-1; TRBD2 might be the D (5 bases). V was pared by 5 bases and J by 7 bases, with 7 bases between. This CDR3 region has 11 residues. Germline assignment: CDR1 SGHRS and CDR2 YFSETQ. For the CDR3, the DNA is TGCGCCAGCAGGAGAGGGAATGAGCAGTTCTTC. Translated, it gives CASRRGNEQFF.

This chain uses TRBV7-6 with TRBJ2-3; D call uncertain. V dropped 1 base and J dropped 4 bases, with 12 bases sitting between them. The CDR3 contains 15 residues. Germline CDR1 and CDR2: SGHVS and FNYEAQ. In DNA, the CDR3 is TGTGCCAGCAGCTTAGAGGTCCGGGCTGCAGATACGCAGTATTTT. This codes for CASSLEVRAADTQYF.

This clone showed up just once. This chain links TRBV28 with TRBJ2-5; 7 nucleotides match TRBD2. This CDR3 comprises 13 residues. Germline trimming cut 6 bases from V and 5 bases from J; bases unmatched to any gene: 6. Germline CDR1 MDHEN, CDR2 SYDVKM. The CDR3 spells CASRQSGVETQYF. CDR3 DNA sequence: TGTGCCAGCAGACAAAGCGGGGTGGAGACCCAGTACTTC.

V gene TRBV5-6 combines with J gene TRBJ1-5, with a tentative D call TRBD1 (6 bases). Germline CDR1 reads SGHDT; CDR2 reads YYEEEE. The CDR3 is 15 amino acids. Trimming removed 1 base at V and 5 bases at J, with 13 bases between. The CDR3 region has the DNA TGTGCCAGCAGCTTGTCCCAGGGGTTAGATCAGCCCCAGCATTTT. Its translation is CASSLSQGLDQPQHF.

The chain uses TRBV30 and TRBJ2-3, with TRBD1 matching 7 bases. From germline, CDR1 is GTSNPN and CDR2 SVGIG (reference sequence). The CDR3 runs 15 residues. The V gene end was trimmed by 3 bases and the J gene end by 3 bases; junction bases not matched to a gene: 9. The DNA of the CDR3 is TGTGCCTGGAGCGCAGGGACAGACTTTACAGATACGCAGTATTTT. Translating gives CAWSAGTDFTDTQYF.

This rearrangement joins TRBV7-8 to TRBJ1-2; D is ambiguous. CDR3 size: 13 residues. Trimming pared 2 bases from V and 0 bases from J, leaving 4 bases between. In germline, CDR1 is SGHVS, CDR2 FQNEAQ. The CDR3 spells CASSLRANYGYTF. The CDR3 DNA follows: TGTGCCAGCAGCTTAAGAGCTAACTATGGCTACACCTTC.

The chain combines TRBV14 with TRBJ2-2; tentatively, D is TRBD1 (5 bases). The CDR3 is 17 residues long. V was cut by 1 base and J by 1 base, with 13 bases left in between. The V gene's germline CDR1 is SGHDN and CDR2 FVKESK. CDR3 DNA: TGTGCCAGCAGCCAAGTAGCCCGGACATTGAACACCGGGGAGCTGTTTTTT. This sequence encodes CASSQVARTLNTGELFF.

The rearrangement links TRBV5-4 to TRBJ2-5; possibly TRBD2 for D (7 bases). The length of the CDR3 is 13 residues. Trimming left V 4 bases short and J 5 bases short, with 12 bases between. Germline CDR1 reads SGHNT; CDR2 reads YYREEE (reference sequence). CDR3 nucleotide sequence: TGTGCCAGCAGCCCACGCGGGGGCGAGACCCAGTACTTC. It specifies CASSPRGGETQYF.

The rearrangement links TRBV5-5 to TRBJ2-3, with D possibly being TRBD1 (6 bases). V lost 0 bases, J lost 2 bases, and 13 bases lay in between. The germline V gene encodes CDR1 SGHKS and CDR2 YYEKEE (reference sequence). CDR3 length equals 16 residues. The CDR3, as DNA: TGTGCCAGCAGCTTGGTGCTGACAGGTCCCACAGATACGCAGTATTTT. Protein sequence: CASSLVLTGPTDTQYF.

In DNA form, the CDR3 reads TGCAGTGCTAGGACAGAATATGGCTACACCTTC. Translation gives CSARTEYGYTF. The V and J genes are TRBV20-1 and TRBJ1-2, with D possibly TRBD1 on 5 matching bases. V was trimmed by 3 bases and J by 5 bases, leaving 7 bases between them. CDR3 size: 11 residues. The germline CDR1 and CDR2 sequences are DFQATT and SNEGSKA (reference sequence).

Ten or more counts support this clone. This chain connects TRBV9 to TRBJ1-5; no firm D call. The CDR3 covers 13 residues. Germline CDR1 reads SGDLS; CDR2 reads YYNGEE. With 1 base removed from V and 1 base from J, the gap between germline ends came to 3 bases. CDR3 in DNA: TGTGCCAGCAGCGTAAGGAGCAATCAGCCCCAGCATTTT. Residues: CASSVRSNQPQHF.

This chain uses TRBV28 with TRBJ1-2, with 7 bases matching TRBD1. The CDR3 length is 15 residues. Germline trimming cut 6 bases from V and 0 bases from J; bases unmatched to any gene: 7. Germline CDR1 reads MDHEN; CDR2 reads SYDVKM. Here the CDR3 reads CASRLGGQTNYGYTF. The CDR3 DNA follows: TGTGCCAGCAGGCTGGGGGGACAGACTAACTATGGCTACACCTTC.

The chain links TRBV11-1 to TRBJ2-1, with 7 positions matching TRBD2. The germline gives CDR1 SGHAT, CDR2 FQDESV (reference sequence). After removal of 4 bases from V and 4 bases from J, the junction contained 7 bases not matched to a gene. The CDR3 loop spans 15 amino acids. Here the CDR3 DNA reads TGTGCCAGCAGCTCCCGGACTAGTTTGTACAATGAGCAGTTCTTC. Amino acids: CASSSRTSLYNEQFF.

CDR3 region: CASSQGAGVLYEQYF. The CDR3 DNA follows: TGCGCCAGCAGCCAAGGGGCGGGAGTGCTGTACGAGCAGTACTTC. The chain employs TRBV4-3 and TRBJ2-7, with 7 bases identical to TRBD2. Per the germline V gene, CDR1 is LGHNA and CDR2 is YSLEER. This CDR3 region has 15 residues. V was pared by 1 base and J by 4 bases, with 7 bases of the junction left unmatched.

CDR3 in DNA: TGTGCCAGCAGGGGGGCCAAGCGGGAGGGCCCTGGTACGCAGTATTTT. It specifies CASRGAKREGPGTQYF. The chain uses TRBV27 and TRBJ2-3; 10 bases align to TRBD2. J was trimmed by 8 bases and V by 6 bases; bases with no gene match: 14. CDR1 is MNHEY and CDR2 is SMNVEV in the germline V gene (reference sequence). This CDR3 spans 16 amino acids.

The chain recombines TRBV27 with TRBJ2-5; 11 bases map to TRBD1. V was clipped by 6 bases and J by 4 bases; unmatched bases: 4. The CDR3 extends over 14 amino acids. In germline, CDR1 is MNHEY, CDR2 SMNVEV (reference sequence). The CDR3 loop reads CASSDGTGGETQYF. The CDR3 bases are TGTGCCAGCAGCGACGGGACAGGGGGAGAGACCCAGTACTTC.

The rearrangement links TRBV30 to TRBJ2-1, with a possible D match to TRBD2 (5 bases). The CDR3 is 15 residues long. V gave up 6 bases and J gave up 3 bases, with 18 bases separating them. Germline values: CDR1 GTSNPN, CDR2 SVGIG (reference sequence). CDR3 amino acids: CACARGSGNYNEQFF. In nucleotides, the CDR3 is TGTGCCTGCGCTCGTGGGAGCGGAAACTACAATGAGCAGTTCTTC.

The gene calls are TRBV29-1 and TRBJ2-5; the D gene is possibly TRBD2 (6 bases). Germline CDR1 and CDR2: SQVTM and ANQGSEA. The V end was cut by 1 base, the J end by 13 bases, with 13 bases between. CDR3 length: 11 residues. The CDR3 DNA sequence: TGCAGCGTTGAAGTACGACTAGTAGGGTACTTC. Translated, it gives CSVEVRLVGYF.

The CDR3 sequence is CASRIPGHPVRETQYF. CDR3 DNA: TGTGCCAGCAGAATTCCTGGACATCCCGTTCGGGAGACCCAGTACTTC. The chain is built from TRBV27 and TRBJ2-5; possible D gene TRBD1, 5 bases. V was trimmed by 6 bases and J by 5 bases, leaving 22 bases between them. This CDR3 comprises 16 residues. The germline CDR1 and CDR2 sequences are MNHEY and SMNVEV (reference sequence).

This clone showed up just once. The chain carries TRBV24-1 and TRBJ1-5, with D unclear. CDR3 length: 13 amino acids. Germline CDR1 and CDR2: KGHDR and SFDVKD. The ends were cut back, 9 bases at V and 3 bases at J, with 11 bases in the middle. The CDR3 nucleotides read TGTGCCACCGCCGGGCAGTACAATCAGCCCCAGCATTTT. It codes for CATAGQYNQPQHF.

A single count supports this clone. In nucleotides, the CDR3 is TGTGCCAGCAGCCCCACCGGGGGGCTAGATACGCAGTATTTT. It yields the protein CASSPTGGLDTQYF. The chain links TRBV11-2 to TRBJ2-3, with D perhaps matching TRBD2 (7 bases). Germline CDR1 and CDR2: SGHAT and FQNNGV. This CDR3 comprises 14 residues. The V and J ends lost 5 bases and 5 bases respectively, with 14 bases between them.

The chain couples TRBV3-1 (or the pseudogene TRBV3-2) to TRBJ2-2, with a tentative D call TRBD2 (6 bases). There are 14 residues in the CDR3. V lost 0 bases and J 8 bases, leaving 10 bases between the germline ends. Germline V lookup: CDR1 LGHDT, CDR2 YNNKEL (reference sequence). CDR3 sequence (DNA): TGTGCCAGCAGCCAAGATGGGAGCGGGGGGGAGCTGTTTTTT. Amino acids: CASSQDGSGGELFF.

DNA of the CDR3: TGTGCCAGCAGCTTGTTTAGCGGGACAGGGAACAATGAGCAGTTCTTC. Protein product: CASSLFSGTGNNEQFF. This rearrangement joins TRBV7-2 to TRBJ2-1, with D possibly TRBD1 on 9 matching bases. Trimming removed 3 bases from V and 5 bases from J, with 17 bases in between. CDR3 length: 16 amino acids. Germline V lookup: CDR1 SGHTA, CDR2 FQGNSA.

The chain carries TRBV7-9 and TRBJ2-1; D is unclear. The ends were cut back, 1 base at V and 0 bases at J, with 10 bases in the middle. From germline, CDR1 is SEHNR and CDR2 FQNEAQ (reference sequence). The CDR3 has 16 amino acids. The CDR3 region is CASSLGSGSSYNEQFF. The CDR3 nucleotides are TGTGCCAGCAGCTTAGGGTCCGGTAGCTCCTACAATGAGCAGTTCTTC.

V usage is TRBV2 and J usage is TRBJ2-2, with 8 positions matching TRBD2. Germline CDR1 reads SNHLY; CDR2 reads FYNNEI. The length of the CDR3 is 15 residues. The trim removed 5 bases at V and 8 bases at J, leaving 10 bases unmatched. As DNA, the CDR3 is TGTGCCAGCAGTAACCCGGGAGGGGGTCAAGGGGAGCTGTTTTTT. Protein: CASSNPGGGQGELFF.

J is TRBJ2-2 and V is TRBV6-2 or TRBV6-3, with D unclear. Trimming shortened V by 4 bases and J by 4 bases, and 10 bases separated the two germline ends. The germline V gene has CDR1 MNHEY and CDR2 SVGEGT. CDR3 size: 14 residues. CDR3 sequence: CASSWSGGTGELFF. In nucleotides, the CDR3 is TGTGCCAGCAGTTGGTCAGGCGGCACCGGGGAGCTGTTTTTT.